These 24 T cell receptor beta chains were all obtained from the same sample, sequenced in a study of blood T cell repertoires in COVID-19. Here immunoSEQ multiplex PCR was the method, and the copy in TCRdb shows in-frame clones only, minus some. The sample has roughly 250,000 clones, approximately 90% seen once. Sequencing used PBMCs or T cells enriched from blood (not recorded which). The origin of the receptors is a man in his fifties or sixties who had been exposed to COVID-19.

The CDR3 DNA is TGTGCCAGCAGCCCACTAGCGCGGGCAGAGACCCAGTACTTC. This translates into CASSPLARAETQYF. The rearrangement uses TRBV7-3 and TRBJ2-5; the match to TRBD2 covers 7 bases. The germline gives CDR1 SGHTA, CDR2 FQGTGA. This CDR3 has 14 amino acids. The V segment lost 5 bases and the J segment 4 bases; nucleotides outside the gene matches: 7.

This clone was recorded only once. This sequence joins TRBV5-1 and TRBJ2-1; D not resolved. Per germline, CDR1 SGHRS and CDR2 YFSETQ. The CDR3 contains 16 residues. The germline V and J ends were trimmed by 1 base and 3 bases, with 14 bases remaining between them. The CDR3 is CASSLTLMKSYNEQFF. The CDR3 DNA is TGCGCCAGCAGCTTGACCCTCATGAAGAGCTACAATGAGCAGTTCTTC.

The V call is TRBV3-1 (or the pseudogene TRBV3-2), the J call TRBJ2-1; tentative D call: TRBD2 (5 bases). V lost 1 base and J 2 bases, leaving 6 bases between the germline ends. CDR1 and CDR2 (germline): LGHDT, YNNKEL (reference sequence). This CDR3 is built from 14 residues. The CDR3 region is CASSQAGTYNEQFF. Written as DNA, the CDR3 is TGTGCCAGCAGCCAAGCGGGGACCTACAATGAGCAGTTCTTC.

This chain connects TRBV5-1 to TRBJ2-7; D might be TRBD2 (5 bases). CDR1 is SGHRS and CDR2 is YFSETQ in the germline V gene. This CDR3 has 15 amino acids. With 0 bases removed from V and 2 bases from J, the gap between germline ends came to 12 bases. CDR3 bases: TGCGCCAGCAGCTTGGCGGCGGACTCCACCTACGAGCAGTACTTC. Amino acid sequence: CASSLAADSTYEQYF.

This clone was detected once. For the CDR3, the DNA is TGTGCCAGCAGCCAAGATAACATCTATGGCTACACCTTC. This gives the protein CASSQDNIYGYTF. This rearrangement joins TRBV3-1 (or the pseudogene TRBV3-2) to TRBJ1-2, with unresolved D. Germline values: CDR1 LGHDT, CDR2 YNNKEL (reference sequence). The CDR3 is 13 amino acids. Deletions cut 0 bases from V and 4 bases from J, with 6 bases between.

The CDR3 nucleotides are TGTGCCAGCTCCTTGGGTAACAGGGGGCCTGAAAAACTGTTTTTT. Amino acids: CASSLGNRGPEKLFF. This chain uses TRBV6-5 with TRBJ1-4, with 9 nucleotides matching TRBD1. J lost 7 bases, V lost 8 bases, and 11 bases had no gene match. Germline V gene sequence: CDR1 MNHEY, CDR2 SVGAGI. The CDR3 has 15 amino acids.

This clone was recorded a few times. The same CDR3 is also encoded by other DNA sequences in this sample. This chain links TRBV28 with TRBJ1-2; possible D gene TRBD1, 6 bases. The CDR3 loop spans 12 amino acids. Germline CDR1 and CDR2: MDHEN and SYDVKM. Trimming cost V 3 bases and J 8 bases, with 10 bases left between them. The CDR3 here is CASSFQGYGYTF. The DNA of the CDR3 is TGTGCCAGCAGTTTTCAGGGGTACGGCTACACCTTC.

This clone was counted a few times. The chain combines TRBV6-5 with TRBJ1-1; D gene unclear. V was cut by 6 bases and J by 7 bases, with 18 bases left in between. Germline CDR1 MNHEY, CDR2 SVGAGI. The CDR3 sequence is 14 residues long. CDR3 sequence reads: CASRLREGRYEAFF. The CDR3 DNA follows: TGTGCCAGCAGACTCCGGGAGGGAAGGTATGAAGCTTTCTTT.

This chain uses TRBV6-5 with TRBJ2-7, with TRBD1 matching 8 bases. This CDR3 comprises 14 residues. After removal of 6 bases from V and 2 bases from J, the junction contained 6 bases not matched to a gene. Germline loops: CDR1 MNHEY, CDR2 SVGAGI. CDR3 nucleotide sequence: TGTGCCAGCAGACAGACAGGGGTGACCTACGAGCAGTACTTC. Protein: CASRQTGVTYEQYF.

The CDR3 coding sequence is TGTGCCAGCCGCCAGGGGGGTGGAAACACCATATATTTT. Translating gives CASRQGGGNTIYF. The gene calls are TRBV7-2 and TRBJ1-3, with 7 bases that match TRBD1. V was pared by 8 bases and J by 3 bases, with 4 bases of the junction left unmatched. Looked up from germline, CDR1 is SGHTA and CDR2 is FQGNSA. This CDR3 is 13 amino acids long. Using reference TRBV7-2 and TRBJ1-3 for the parts outside the CDR3, the full variable domain is GAGVSQSPSNKVTEKGKDVELRCDPISGHTALYWYRQSLGQGLEFLIYFQGNSAPDKSGLPSDRFSAERTGGSVSTLTIQRTQQEDSAVYLCASRQGGGNTIYFGEGSWLTVV.

The chain recombines TRBV28 with TRBJ2-7; 10 bases match TRBD2. J gave up 0 bases and V 0 bases, and 11 bases lay outside the gene matches. In germline, CDR1 is MDHEN, CDR2 SYDVKM. This CDR3 spans 19 amino acids. CDR3 in DNA: TGTGCCAGCAGTTTATGGGGGGGGCGGCTAGCGGGAGCCTCCTACGAGCAGTACGTC. Its translation: CASSLWGGRLAGASYEQYV.

The DNA for the CDR3 is TGTGCCAGCAGCTCTGTACTCGGGGAGACCCAGTACTTC. Encoded protein: CASSSVLGETQYF. The chain links TRBV7-3 to TRBJ2-5; D is undetermined. The germline gives CDR1 SGHTA, CDR2 FQGTGA. The CDR3 consists of 13 residues. V was trimmed by 4 bases and J by 5 bases, leaving 11 bases between them.

This chain links TRBV5-1 with TRBJ2-1; D is unclear. Deletions cut 8 bases from V and 5 bases from J, with 14 bases between. This CDR3 region has 13 residues. The V gene's germline CDR1 is SGHRS and CDR2 YFSETQ. The CDR3 protein is CASGLTPHNEQFF. In DNA form, the CDR3 reads TGCGCCAGTGGGCTCACCCCCCACAATGAGCAGTTCTTC. Using reference TRBV5-1 and TRBJ2-1 for the parts outside the CDR3, the full variable domain is KAGVTQTPRYLIKTRGQQVTLSCSPISGHRSVSWYQQTPGQGLQFLFEYFSETQRNKGNFPGRFSGRQFSNSRSEMNVSTLELGDSALYLCASGLTPHNEQFFGPGTRLTVL.

This sequence joins TRBV3-1 (or the pseudogene TRBV3-2) and TRBJ1-6; TRBD1 is a possible D gene (6 bases). The germline CDR1 and CDR2 sequences are LGHDT and YNNKEL (reference sequence). Trimming cost V 0 bases and J 8 bases, with 20 bases left between them. This CDR3 comprises 18 residues. The chain's CDR3 is CASSQDWSLGGLHSPLHF. In DNA, the CDR3 is TGTGCCAGCAGCCAAGATTGGAGCCTAGGGGGTCTGCATTCACCCCTCCACTTT.

The chain couples TRBV28 to TRBJ2-1; unclear D gene. Trimming cost V 5 bases and J 5 bases, with 16 bases left between them. The CDR3 is made up of 15 amino acids. Germline V gene lookup returns CDR1 MDHEN and CDR2 SYDVKM. CDR3 DNA: TGTGCCAGCAGTCTCTATTCGAGTCCCCACAATGAGCAGTTCTTC. Protein product: CASSLYSSPHNEQFF.

CDR3 protein: CSVEDTGRGETQYF. The CDR3 DNA sequence: TGCAGCGTTGAAGACACCGGGAGGGGAGAGACCCAGTACTTC. This chain connects TRBV29-1 to TRBJ2-5, with TRBD2 identical over 8 bases. The germline V gene encodes CDR1 SQVTM and CDR2 ANQGSEA. The V and J ends lost 0 bases and 4 bases, in that order; junction bases with no gene match: 4. This CDR3 is 14 amino acids long. The full variable domain, in which reference TRBV29-1 and TRBJ2-5 provide the parts outside the CDR3, is SAVISQKPSRDICQRGTSLTIQCQVDSQVTMMFWYRQQPGQSLTLIATANQGSEATYESGFVIDKFPISRPNLTFSTLTVSNMSPEDSSIYLCSVEDTGRGETQYFGPGTRLLVL.

This rearrangement joins TRBV7-2 to TRBJ1-1; unclear D gene. This CDR3 is built from 16 residues. The germline gives CDR1 SGHTA, CDR2 FQGNSA. Trimming removed 5 bases from V and 6 bases from J, with 22 bases in between. The DNA of the CDR3 is TGTGCCAGCAGCCCGGCACGCGCGGCGGGTGCAGCTGAAGCTTTCTTT. Amino acid sequence: CASSPARAAGAAEAFF.

This rearrangement joins TRBV2 to TRBJ2-3; a possible D gene is TRBD1 (5 bases). From germline, CDR1 is SNHLY and CDR2 FYNNEI. The CDR3 length is 15 residues. Trimming cost V 4 bases and J 8 bases, with 19 bases left between them. CDR3 in amino acids: CASSGTLLGAATQYF. The DNA of the CDR3 is TGTGCCAGCAGTGGGACCCTCCTAGGGGCAGCTACGCAGTATTTT.

This clone appeared a single time. The identical CDR3 is also encoded by other nucleotide sequences in the sample. The DNA for the CDR3 is TGTGCCAGCAGTTTACCGGGCACAGATACGCAGTATTTT. Its protein product is CASSLPGTDTQYF. The chain combines TRBV28 with TRBJ2-3; no reliable D call. The CDR3 runs to 13 residues. CDR1 and CDR2 (germline): MDHEN, SYDVKM. V was shortened by 2 bases and J by 1 base, with 4 bases between the two germline ends.

This chain uses TRBV24-1 with TRBJ1-1; TRBD1 matches 9 bases. CDR3 length: 14 residues. Germline CDR1 is KGHDR and CDR2 is SFDVKD. Trimming took 7 bases from V and 5 from J; bases not matched to a gene: 7. DNA of the CDR3: TGTGCCACCAGAAGGACAGGGGTAGAAACTGAAGCTTTCTTT. Protein: CATRRTGVETEAFF.

This sequence joins TRBV5-1 and TRBJ1-3, with 7 bases matching TRBD1. The J segment lost 0 bases and the V segment lost 4 bases, leaving 7 bases of the junction unmatched. The CDR3 is 16 amino acids. The V gene's germline CDR1 is SGHRS and CDR2 YFSETQ. The CDR3: CASSLMGQSSGNTIYF. The CDR3, as DNA: TGCGCCAGCAGCCTGATGGGACAGAGCTCTGGAAACACCATATATTTT.

The chain carries TRBV18 and TRBJ2-6; TRBD2 is a possible D gene (5 bases). The CDR3 covers 17 residues. Germline V lookup: CDR1 KGHSH, CDR2 LQKENI. V gave up 8 bases and J gave up 0 bases, with 17 bases separating them. The CDR3 is CASLIGLATSGANVLTF. CDR3 nucleotides: TGTGCCAGCCTAATCGGACTGGCAACCTCTGGGGCCAACGTCCTGACTTTC.

The chain has TRBV28 and TRBJ2-7; D possibly corresponds to TRBD1 (5 bases). With 4 bases removed from V and 4 bases from J, the gap between germline ends came to 11 bases. Germline CDR1 MDHEN, CDR2 SYDVKM. The CDR3 runs to 13 residues. CDR3 region: CASSSQGPYEQYV. CDR3 DNA sequence: TGTGCCAGCAGTTCCCAGGGCCCGTACGAGCAGTACGTC.

The genes are TRBV9 and TRBJ1-3; weak D call: TRBD1 (5 bases). This CDR3 is built from 15 residues. V lost 2 bases and J 3 bases, leaving 12 bases between the germline ends. The germline CDR1 and CDR2 sequences are SGDLS and YYNGEE. CDR3 protein: CASSVSGGIGNTIYF. DNA of the CDR3: TGTGCCAGCAGCGTCAGCGGGGGAATTGGAAACACCATATATTTT.